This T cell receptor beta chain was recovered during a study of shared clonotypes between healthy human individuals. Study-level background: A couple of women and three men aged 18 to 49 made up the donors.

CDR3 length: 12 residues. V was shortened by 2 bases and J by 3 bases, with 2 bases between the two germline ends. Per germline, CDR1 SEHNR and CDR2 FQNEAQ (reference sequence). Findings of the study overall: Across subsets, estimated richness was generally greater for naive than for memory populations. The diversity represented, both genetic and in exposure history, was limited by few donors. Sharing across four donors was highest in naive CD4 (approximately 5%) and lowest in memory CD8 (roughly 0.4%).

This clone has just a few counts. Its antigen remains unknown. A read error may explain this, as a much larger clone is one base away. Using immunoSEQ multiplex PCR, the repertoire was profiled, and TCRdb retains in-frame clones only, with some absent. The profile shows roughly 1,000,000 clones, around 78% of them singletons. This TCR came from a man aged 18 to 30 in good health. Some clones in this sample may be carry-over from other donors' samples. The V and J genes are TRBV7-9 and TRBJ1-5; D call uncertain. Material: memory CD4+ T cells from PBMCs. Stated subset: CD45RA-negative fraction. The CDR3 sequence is CASSLHNQPQHF. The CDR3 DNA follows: TGTGCCAGCAGCTTACACAATCAGCCCCAGCATTTT.